This T cell receptor (beta chain) was captured in a study of blood T cell repertoires in COVID-19. Looking at the study overall: From the United States, Italy and Spain came samples of acute and convalescent COVID-19. T cells, B-cell-depleted T cells, or PBMCs provided the cDNA or gDNA that served as material.

CDR1 is GTSNPN, CDR2 SVGIG, per germline (reference sequence). V was cut by 1 base and J by 3 bases, with 16 bases left in between. The CDR3 loop spans 15 amino acids. Source study methods: Estimates of nucleated cell counts were drawn from the amplification of reference gene primers. Sequencing used immunoSEQ multiplex PCR; TCRdb keeps in-frame clones, though not all of them. Clone size and V and J calls were adopted from that table, with D and trimming inferred from the DNA. This repertoire shows around 140,000 clones, around 81% found once; its top ten account for 8.4%. Sequencing was done on a sample of peripheral blood. The clonotype comes from a woman aged 55-69 years with active or convalescent COVID-19. This rearrangement joins TRBV30 to TRBJ2-7, with D maybe TRBD1 (6 bases). The CDR3 bases are TGTGCCTGGAGTGGGAAAGGGACACCCTTCTACGAGCAGTACTTC. It is translated as CAWSGKGTPFYEQYF.